These 25 T cell receptor beta chains were sequenced from one sample in a study of neoadjuvant anti-PD-1 for oral cavity cancer. The table came from immunoSEQ multiplex PCR; TCRdb's copy has only in-frame clones and leaves some out. The table lists roughly 68,000 clones, 80% to 90% of them singletons. Sample time point: after neoadjuvant nivolumab, at surgical resection. The sequencing here drew on PBMCs, taken after nivolumab (anti-PD-1) treatment. These receptors were taken from a person aged 40 to 85 with oral cavity squamous cell carcinoma.

This chain joins TRBV25-1 and TRBJ1-5, with unresolved D. The CDR3 has 13 amino acids. Trimming pared 4 bases from V and 4 bases from J, leaving 8 bases between. Germline V lookup: CDR1 MGHDK, CDR2 SYGVNS. CDR3 region: CASSATANQPQHF. The CDR3, as DNA: TGTGCCAGCAGTGCCACAGCAAATCAGCCCCAGCATTTT.

V usage is TRBV11-2 and J usage is TRBJ2-7, with D uncertain. The CDR3 is 12 amino acids. Trimming shortened V by 1 base and J by 6 bases, and 7 bases separated the two germline ends. The germline gives CDR1 SGHAT, CDR2 FQNNGV. The CDR3 region has the DNA TGTGCCAGCAGCTTAGGGAGTCCCGAGCAGTACTTC. This encodes CASSLGSPEQYF.

V is TRBV19 and J is TRBJ2-2, with D perhaps TRBD2 (5 bases). The V gene lost 3 bases and the J gene lost 4 bases, with 15 bases spanning the gap. The CDR3 loop spans 16 amino acids. The germline CDR1 and CDR2 sequences are LNHDA and SQIVND (reference sequence). The CDR3 loop is CASSIPRGMGTGELFF. Written as DNA, the CDR3 is TGTGCCAGTAGTATTCCTCGGGGAATGGGCACCGGGGAGCTGTTTTTT.

The gene calls are TRBV10-3 and TRBJ2-7; 7 nucleotides match TRBD1. CDR3 length: 13 residues. The germline CDR1 and CDR2 sequences are ENHRY and SYGVKD. Trimming cost V 6 bases and J 11 bases; bases outside gene matches: 13. CDR3 sequence (DNA): TGTGCCATCAGGGAACCTTCGGGACAGAGGAAGTACTTC. This gives the protein CAIREPSGQRKYF.

This clone was observed once. J is TRBJ2-7 and V is TRBV13, with 9 nucleotides matching TRBD1. The CDR3 spans 14 residues. Germline-derived CDR1 and CDR2 are PRHDT and FYEKMQ (reference sequence). V lost 5 bases to trimming and J lost 3 bases; unmatched junction nucleotides: 5. CDR3 DNA: TGTGCCAGCAGCCCCGGGACAGGGTTCTACGAGCAGTACTTC. Residues: CASSPGTGFYEQYF.

This chain links TRBV6-5 with TRBJ1-1, with 8 bases aligning to TRBD1. The CDR3 runs to 14 residues. J was trimmed by 4 bases and V by 7 bases; bases with no gene match: 8. From germline, CDR1 is MNHEY and CDR2 SVGAGI. The CDR3 DNA reads TGTGCCAGCATTCCATCCGGGACAGGCACTGAAGCTTTCTTT. It specifies CASIPSGTGTEAFF.

This chain joins TRBV7-7 and TRBJ2-5, with D tentatively TRBD2 (6 bases). The CDR3 runs to 14 residues. Between the trimmed V and J ends, which lost 5 bases and 10 bases, there was a span of 20 bases. Germline V gene data show CDR1 as SSHAT and CDR2 as FNYEAQ (reference sequence). CDR3 coding DNA: TGTGCCAGCAGCCCCGGGACTCCTGTCGTGAGCCAGTACTTC. This gives the protein CASSPGTPVVSQYF.

The chain couples TRBV2 to TRBJ2-7; the D gene is possibly TRBD2 (6 bases). The germline V gene encodes CDR1 SNHLY and CDR2 FYNNEI. The CDR3 consists of 11 residues. Trimming cost V 10 bases and J 9 bases, with 16 bases left between them. CDR3 sequence reads: CATPGTEGQYF. CDR3 nucleotide sequence: TGTGCCACCCCGGGAACGGAGGGGCAGTACTTC.

This clone has a handful of counts. V gene TRBV6-4 combines with J gene TRBJ1-2; 7 positions agree with TRBD1. The CDR3 loop spans 13 amino acids. Germline CDR1 reads MRHNA; CDR2 reads SNTAGT. V shed 3 bases and J 7 bases; nucleotides not matched to a gene: 5. The CDR3 here is CASSESTGAGYTF. The CDR3 DNA reads TGTGCCAGCAGTGAGAGCACAGGGGCTGGCTACACCTTC.

V and J are TRBV2 and TRBJ2-2, with a possible D match to TRBD2 (6 bases). This CDR3 is built from 15 residues. Trimming stripped 6 bases from V and 5 bases from J, with 16 bases between. Germline V gene lookup returns CDR1 SNHLY and CDR2 FYNNEI. CDR3 nucleotides: TGTGCCAGCAGGACTCTAAAGGGGAGGACCGGGGAGCTGTTTTTT. This translates into CASRTLKGRTGELFF.

The chain couples TRBV25-1 to TRBJ2-1, with 7 bases matching TRBD2. The CDR3 contains 18 residues. Germline-derived CDR1 and CDR2 are MGHDK and SYGVNS. With 3 bases clipped from V and 10 bases from J, the junction kept 21 bases outside the gene matches. CDR3 nucleotide sequence: TGTGCCAGCAGTGATTTCCCCCGGGGACTTCGTCCCGGGGGGGAGCAGTTCTTC. It yields the protein CASSDFPRGLRPGGEQFF. Looking up the rest from reference TRBV25-1 and TRBJ2-1 gives the full variable domain: EADIYQTPRYLVIGTGKKITLECSQTMGHDKMYWYQQDPGMELHLIHYSYGVNSTEKGDLSSESTVSRIRTEHFPLTLESARPSHTSQYLCASSDFPRGLRPGGEQFFGPGTRLTVL.

CDR3: CASSLRGGLVQETQYF. The CDR3 coding sequence is TGTGCCAGCAGCTTGCGGGGGGGCCTGGTCCAGGAGACCCAGTACTTC. The chain uses TRBV7-8 and TRBJ2-5, with 9 bases lining up with TRBD2. In germline, CDR1 is SGHVS, CDR2 FQNEAQ. The CDR3 is 16 amino acids. After removal of 3 bases from V and 5 bases from J, the junction contained 10 bases not matched to a gene.

The chain carries TRBV2 and TRBJ2-2; 10 bases line up with TRBD1. Looked up from germline, CDR1 is SNHLY and CDR2 is FYNNEI. After removal of 6 bases from V and 7 bases from J, the junction contained 5 bases not matched to a gene. The CDR3 has 14 residues. The chain's CDR3 is CASRVGQGFGELFF. CDR3 DNA sequence: TGTGCCAGCAGAGTGGGACAGGGGTTCGGGGAGCTGTTTTTT.

The genes are TRBV30 and TRBJ2-6; TRBD2 might be the D (5 bases). CDR1 GTSNPN and CDR2 SVGIG come from the germline V gene (reference sequence). Between the trimmed V and J ends, which lost 0 bases and 1 base, there was a span of 16 bases. The CDR3 covers 18 residues. DNA of the CDR3: TGTGCCTGGAGTGTAACCAGGACTTATCAATCTGGGGCCAACGTCCTGACTTTC. Its protein product is CAWSVTRTYQSGANVLTF.

The chain couples TRBV7-9 to TRBJ2-2, with unresolved D. V lost 8 bases, J lost 4 bases, and 11 bases lay in between. Germline V gene data show CDR1 as SEHNR and CDR2 as FQNEAQ (reference sequence). The CDR3 covers 13 residues. Written as DNA, the CDR3 is TGTGCCAGCGGACGGACGGCCACCGGGGAGCTGTTTTTT. It yields the protein CASGRTATGELFF. Variable domain in full (rest from reference TRBV7-9 and TRBJ2-2): DTGVSQNPRHKITKRGQNVTFRCDPISEHNRLYWYRQTLGQGPEFLTYFQNEAQLEKSRLLSDRFSAERPKGSFSTLEIQRTEQGDSAMYLCASGRTATGELFFGEGSRLTVL.

V gene TRBV29-1 combines with J gene TRBJ1-1, with D perhaps TRBD1 (5 bases). Trimming pared 8 bases from V and 6 bases from J, leaving 16 bases between. The CDR3 sequence is 12 residues long. Germline values: CDR1 SQVTM, CDR2 ANQGSEA. CDR3: CSSAQGGPEAFF. As DNA, the CDR3 is TGCAGCTCCGCCCAGGGTGGCCCTGAAGCTTTCTTT.

The V and J genes are TRBV18 and TRBJ1-1; D is unresolved. This CDR3 comprises 15 residues. The ends were cut back, 0 bases at V and 1 base at J, with 9 bases in the middle. The germline gives CDR1 KGHSH, CDR2 LQKENI. CDR3 coding DNA: TGTGCCAGCTCACCACCACCTACTACGAACACTGAAGCTTTCTTT. Its protein product is CASSPPPTTNTEAFF.

This chain uses TRBV11-2 with TRBJ1-1; D may be TRBD1 (6 bases). CDR3 size: 16 residues. Germline V CDR1 and CDR2: SGHAT, FQNNGV. V lost 1 base to trimming and J lost 3 bases, with 15 bases between them. CDR3 loop: CASSLGRGTLDTEAFF. The CDR3 DNA sequence: TGTGCCAGCAGCTTAGGGAGGGGGACTCTGGACACTGAAGCTTTCTTT.

CDR3 amino acids: CASSLVASMETQYF. CDR3 in DNA: TGCGCCAGCAGCTTGGTGGCTAGCATGGAGACCCAGTACTTC. The chain employs TRBV5-1 and TRBJ2-5, with TRBD2 as a possible D gene (5 bases). The germline V gene has CDR1 SGHRS and CDR2 YFSETQ. V lost 0 bases and J 5 bases, leaving 11 bases between the germline ends. The CDR3 is made up of 14 amino acids.

The chain carries TRBV6-5 and TRBJ1-3; D gene unclear. There are 15 residues in the CDR3. The germline V and J ends were trimmed by 0 bases and 1 base, with 7 bases remaining between them. Germline loops: CDR1 MNHEY, CDR2 SVGAGI. CDR3 nucleotide sequence: TGTGCCAGCAGTTACTCGGCAGGTTCTGGAAACACCATATATTTT. Translation gives CASSYSAGSGNTIYF.

The sample holds one count of this clone. J is TRBJ1-1 and V is TRBV14; D is perhaps TRBD1 (6 bases). The germline V gene encodes CDR1 SGHDN and CDR2 FVKESK. The CDR3 totals 12 residues. V lost 4 bases and J lost 10, with 13 bases in between. The CDR3 protein is CASSPQGRGAFF. The CDR3 DNA reads TGTGCCAGCAGCCCCCAGGGCAGGGGAGCTTTCTTT.

The rearrangement joins TRBV27 to TRBJ1-5, with TRBD1 identical over 7 bases. The J segment lost 3 bases and the V segment lost 4 bases, leaving 3 bases of the junction unmatched. The CDR3 contains 14 residues. Germline lookup yields CDR1 MNHEY and CDR2 SMNVEV (reference sequence). CDR3 DNA: TGTGCCAGCAGTTCAGACAGGGCCAATCAGCCCCAGCATTTT. Protein: CASSSDRANQPQHF.

The J gene is TRBJ2-1, the V gene TRBV27; 11 positions match TRBD2. Looked up from germline, CDR1 is MNHEY and CDR2 is SMNVEV (reference sequence). This CDR3 contains 16 residues. J lost 2 bases, V lost 8 bases, and 8 bases had no gene match. The DNA of the CDR3 is TGTGCCAGCGGATTACCGGGACTAGCGGCCTACAATGAGCAGTTCTTC. Its protein is CASGLPGLAAYNEQFF.

Worth noting for this clone: Other DNA sequences in this sample translate to the same CDR3. The V and J genes are TRBV5-1 and TRBJ1-1; no definite D call. V was trimmed by 0 bases and J by 1 base, leaving 4 bases between them. CDR1 and CDR2 from the germline V gene are SGHRS and YFSETQ. The CDR3 is made up of 13 amino acids. DNA of the CDR3: TGCGCCAGCAGCTTGGAATCGAACACTGAAGCTTTCTTT. Translation: CASSLESNTEAFF.

The rearrangement joins TRBV2 to TRBJ2-2; D is perhaps TRBD2 (5 bases). V was shortened by 4 bases and J by 4 bases, with 13 bases between the two germline ends. Germline CDR1 and CDR2: SNHLY and FYNNEI. This CDR3 has 15 residues. Here the CDR3 DNA reads TGTGCCAGCAGTGTGTCCCTAGGGAGCACCGGGGAGCTGTTTTTT. Protein sequence: CASSVSLGSTGELFF.